This record concerns one TCR beta chain sequence. Its antigen is undetermined. These data originate in a study of STAT5B mutations in CD4+ large granular lymphocyte leukemia. Study results and limitations: TRBV06-family usage was enriched in top patient clones (8/27) versus controls (2/35). No patients shared main leukemic clonotypes, though around 27% appeared at low frequency elsewhere.

The table came from immunoSEQ multiplex PCR; TCRdb's copy has only in-frame clones and leaves some out. In the table there are around 5,000 clones, roughly 80% of which are singletons. This CDR3 spans 16 amino acids. With V trimmed by 3 bases and J by 2 bases, 8 bases remained unmatched. Germline V CDR1 and CDR2: SGHRS, YFSETQ. This chain links TRBV5-1 with TRBJ2-7; 10 bases are shared with TRBD2. The sequence was collected from a man at least 80 years old with CD4+ T-cell large granular lymphocyte leukemia. The specimen sequenced was PBMCs. CDR3 residues: CASSSSTSGSPYEQYF. In DNA, the CDR3 is TGCGCCAGCAGCTCCTCGACTAGCGGGTCCCCCTACGAGCAGTACTTC.